This T cell receptor (beta chain) was observed in a study of blood T cell repertoires in COVID-19 (dated by TCRdb to the early 2020s). Study-level background: Samples covering the acute and convalescent phases of COVID-19 were provided by collaborators in the United States, Italy and Spain. Subjects who had been exposed to COVID-19, were actively infected with it, or had recovered from it provided the deeply sampled blood TCRbeta repertoires that made up the dataset. Where HLA class I and class II types were available, the types were taken from metadata supplied by the sample provider, not from assay-based typing. The repertoires were released in a freely available public database intended as a resource for research on the immune response to SARS-CoV-2. The samples were drawn from two sources: the first 160 participants of the ongoing ImmuneRACE study, and 1,000 to 1,500 subjects contributed by 6 global collaborators. The sample metadata nearly always contained a de-identified subject ID, COVID-19 status, age in years and sex. The prospective study material was composed of cDNA or gDNA derived from T cells, B-cell-depleted T cells, or PBMCs. Broader findings and caveats from the paper: The quantity of clinical and demographic metadata differed by source and by participant and was supplied without curation.

The immunoSEQ Assay, a bias-controlled multiplex PCR, was used to amplify TCRbeta CDR3 regions from genomic DNA. Turning to the authors' computational methods: The number of nucleated cells in each sample was estimated from the amplification of reference gene primers within the assay. To quantify the absolute abundance of each unique TCRbeta CDR3 rearrangement, sequence reads were collapsed and filtered. For each sample, productive Simpson clonality was calculated as the square root of Simpson's diversity index across productive rearrangements. TCRdb provides this immuneACCESS table in a form limited to in-frame rearrangements. Some clones are lacking; in checked studies, under half of them reflect an unresolved V gene, and why the rest are absent is not known. V, J and clone size are those of that table, while D and trimming were read from the DNA. Recorded for this sample are 150,000 to 200,000 clones; about 85% of them occurred a single time. Jointly, the top ten make up approximately 3.3% of the sample.

This clone was recorded only once. Its target antigen remains unknown. It has no much larger one-base neighbor in the sample; base qualities were not kept. Whole blood was collected in K2EDTA tubes by collaborating institutions according to the institutions' own protocols. For TCRbeta analysis, collaborators shipped samples in one of three forms: frozen whole blood, isolated PBMCs, or DNA extracted from either of those sample types. From V the trimming removes 0 bases and from J it removes 6 bases, while the gene matches leave 9 bases of the junction unaccounted for. From the cysteine up to the phenylalanine, the CDR3 has a length of 17 residues. Only the CDR3 portion is preserved as DNA: 51 bases, with reading frame beginning at the first base. Sequences SGDLS (CDR1) and YYNGEE (CDR2) are obtained from the germline V gene.

This TCR derives from a human donor with acute or convalescent COVID-19. The donor label of this sample is uncertain. Sequencing used peripheral blood. This chain is built from TRBV9 and TRBJ2-2, with 9 bases aligning to TRBD1. CDR3 region: CASSVAVGTGYAGELFF. The bases read TGTGCCAGCAGCGTAGCGGTCGGGACAGGGTATGCCGGGGAGCTGTTTTTT.